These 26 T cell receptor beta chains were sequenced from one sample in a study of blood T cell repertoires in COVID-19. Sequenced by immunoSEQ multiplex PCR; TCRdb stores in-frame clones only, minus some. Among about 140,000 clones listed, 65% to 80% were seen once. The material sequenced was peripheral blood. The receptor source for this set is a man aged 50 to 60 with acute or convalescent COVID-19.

DNA of the CDR3: TGTGCCAGCAGCCAAATCCCGGGTACCGGCGAGCAGTACGTC. The encoded protein is CASSQIPGTGEQYV. The rearrangement uses TRBV11-2 and TRBJ2-7; D remains ambiguous. Germline CDR1 is SGHAT and CDR2 is FQNNGV. The V end was cut by 5 bases, the J end by 6 bases, with 17 bases between. CDR3 length equals 14 residues.

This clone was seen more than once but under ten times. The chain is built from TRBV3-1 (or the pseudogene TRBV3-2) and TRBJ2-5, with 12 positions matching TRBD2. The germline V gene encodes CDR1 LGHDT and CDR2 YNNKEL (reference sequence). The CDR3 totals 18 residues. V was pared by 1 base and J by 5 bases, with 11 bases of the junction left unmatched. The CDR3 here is CASSQVRLAGGVGETQYF. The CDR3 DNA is TGTGCCAGCAGCCAAGTCCGGCTAGCGGGGGGGGTTGGGGAGACCCAGTACTTC.

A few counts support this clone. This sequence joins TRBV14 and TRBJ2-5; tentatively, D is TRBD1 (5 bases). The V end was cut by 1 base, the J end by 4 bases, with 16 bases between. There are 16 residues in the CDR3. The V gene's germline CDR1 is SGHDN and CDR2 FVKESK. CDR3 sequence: CASSQGIRGVVETQYF. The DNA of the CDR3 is TGTGCCAGCAGCCAAGGAATAAGGGGTGTTGTAGAGACCCAGTACTTC.

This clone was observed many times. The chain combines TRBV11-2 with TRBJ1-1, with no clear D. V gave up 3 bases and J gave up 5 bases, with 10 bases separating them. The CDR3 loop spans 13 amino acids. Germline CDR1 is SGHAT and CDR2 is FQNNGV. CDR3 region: CASSLEGLTEAFF. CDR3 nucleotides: TGTGCCAGCAGCTTGGAGGGTTTGACTGAAGCTTTCTTT.

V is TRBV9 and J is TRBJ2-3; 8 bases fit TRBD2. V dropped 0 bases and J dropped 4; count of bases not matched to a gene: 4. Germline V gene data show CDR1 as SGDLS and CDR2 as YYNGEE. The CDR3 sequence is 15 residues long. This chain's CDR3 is CASSVGTGGPDTQYF. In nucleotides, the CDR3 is TGTGCCAGCAGCGTAGGAACGGGGGGGCCAGATACGCAGTATTTT.

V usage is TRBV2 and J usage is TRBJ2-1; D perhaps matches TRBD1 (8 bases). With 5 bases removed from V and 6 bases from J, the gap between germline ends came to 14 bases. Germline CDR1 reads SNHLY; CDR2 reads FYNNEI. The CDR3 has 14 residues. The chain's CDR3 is CASSNSGTGNEQFF. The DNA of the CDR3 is TGTGCCAGCAGTAACAGCGGGACAGGCAATGAGCAGTTCTTC.

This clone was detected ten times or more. The CDR3 protein is CASSEKRGDNTQYF. DNA of the CDR3: TGTGCCAGCAGTGAAAAGCGGGGGGATAATACGCAGTATTTT. This chain joins TRBV2 and TRBJ2-3; 9 bases map to TRBD2. The CDR3 runs 14 residues. Germline trimming cut 2 bases from V and 7 bases from J; bases unmatched to any gene: 4. CDR1 is SNHLY, CDR2 FYNNEI, per germline.

The CDR3 is CASSTAGGFGNTIYF. The CDR3 DNA sequence: TGTGCCAGCAGTACGGCAGGGGGTTTTGGAAACACCATATATTTT. The gene calls are TRBV6-5 and TRBJ1-3, with 7 bases identical to TRBD1. The CDR3 is 15 residues long. Per the germline V gene, CDR1 is MNHEY and CDR2 is SVGAGI. J was trimmed by 3 bases and V by 5 bases; bases with no gene match: 7.

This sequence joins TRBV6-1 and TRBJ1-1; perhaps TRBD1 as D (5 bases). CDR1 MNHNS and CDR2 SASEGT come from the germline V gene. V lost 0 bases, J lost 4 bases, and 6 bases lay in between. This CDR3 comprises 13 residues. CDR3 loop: CASSEARVTEAFF. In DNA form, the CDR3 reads TGTGCCAGCAGTGAAGCCAGGGTCACTGAAGCTTTCTTT.

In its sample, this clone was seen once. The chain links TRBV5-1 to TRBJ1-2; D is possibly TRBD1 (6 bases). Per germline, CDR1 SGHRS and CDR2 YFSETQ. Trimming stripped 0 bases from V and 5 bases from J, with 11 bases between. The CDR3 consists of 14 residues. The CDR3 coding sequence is TGCGCCAGCAGCTTGGAGGGGGAACCTTATGGCTACACCTTC. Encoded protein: CASSLEGEPYGYTF.

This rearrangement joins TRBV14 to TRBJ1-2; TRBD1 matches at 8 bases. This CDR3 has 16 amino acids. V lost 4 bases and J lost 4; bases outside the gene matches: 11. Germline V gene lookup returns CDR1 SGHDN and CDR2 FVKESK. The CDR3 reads CASSLPGPGGGYGYTF. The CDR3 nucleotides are TGTGCCAGCAGCCTTCCAGGGCCAGGGGGCGGCTATGGCTACACCTTC.

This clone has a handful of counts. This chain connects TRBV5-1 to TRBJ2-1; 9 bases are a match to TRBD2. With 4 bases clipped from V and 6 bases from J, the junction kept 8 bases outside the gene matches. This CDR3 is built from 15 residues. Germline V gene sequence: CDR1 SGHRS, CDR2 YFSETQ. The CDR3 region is CASSLGAGGINEQFF. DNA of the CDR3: TGCGCCAGCAGCCTAGGGGCGGGGGGGATCAATGAGCAGTTCTTC.

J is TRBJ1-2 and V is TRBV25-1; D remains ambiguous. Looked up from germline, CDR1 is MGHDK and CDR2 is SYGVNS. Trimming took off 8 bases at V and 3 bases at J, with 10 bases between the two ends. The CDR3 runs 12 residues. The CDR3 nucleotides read TGTGCCAGCCGGGAGGGTGACTATGGCTACACCTTC. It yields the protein CASREGDYGYTF.

The CDR3 region is CASSRPGKLFF. The CDR3 DNA follows: TGTGCCAGCAGTAGACCGGGAAAACTGTTTTTT. The chain is built from TRBV21-1 and TRBJ1-4. TRBV21-1 is shown as a pseudogene. This CDR3 contains 11 residues.

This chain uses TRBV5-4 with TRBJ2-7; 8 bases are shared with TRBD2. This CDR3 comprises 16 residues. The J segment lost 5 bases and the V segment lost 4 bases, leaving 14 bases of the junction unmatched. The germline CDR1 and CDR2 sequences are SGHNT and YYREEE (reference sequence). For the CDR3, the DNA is TGTGCCAGCAGCCCGGGGGGGCCTACCCCTCTACACGAGCAGTACGTC. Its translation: CASSPGGPTPLHEQYV.

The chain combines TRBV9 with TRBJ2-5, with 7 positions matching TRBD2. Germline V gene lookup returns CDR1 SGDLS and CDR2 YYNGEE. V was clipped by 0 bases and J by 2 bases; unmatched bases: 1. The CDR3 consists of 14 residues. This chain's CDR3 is CASSVASGQETQYF. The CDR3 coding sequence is TGTGCCAGCAGCGTAGCTAGCGGTCAAGAGACCCAGTACTTC.

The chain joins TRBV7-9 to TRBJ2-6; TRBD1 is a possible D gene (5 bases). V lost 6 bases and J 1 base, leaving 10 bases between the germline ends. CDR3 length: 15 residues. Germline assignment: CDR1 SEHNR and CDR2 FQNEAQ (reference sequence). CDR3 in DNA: TGTGCCAGCAGTCTGGGGCTGTCTGGGGCCAACGTCCTGACTTTC. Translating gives CASSLGLSGANVLTF.

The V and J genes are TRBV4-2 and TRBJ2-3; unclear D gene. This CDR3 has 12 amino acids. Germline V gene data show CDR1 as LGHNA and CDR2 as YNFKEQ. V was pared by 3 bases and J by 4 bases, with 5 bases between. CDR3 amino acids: CASSQGADTQYF. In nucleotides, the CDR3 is TGTGCCAGCAGCCAGGGCGCAGATACGCAGTATTTT.

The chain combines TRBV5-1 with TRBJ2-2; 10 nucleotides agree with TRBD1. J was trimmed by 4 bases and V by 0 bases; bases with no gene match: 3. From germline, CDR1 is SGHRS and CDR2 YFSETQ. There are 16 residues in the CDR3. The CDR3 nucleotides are TGCGCCAGCAGCTTGGTGACAGGGGGCGGCACCGGGGAGCTGTTTTTT. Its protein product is CASSLVTGGGTGELFF.

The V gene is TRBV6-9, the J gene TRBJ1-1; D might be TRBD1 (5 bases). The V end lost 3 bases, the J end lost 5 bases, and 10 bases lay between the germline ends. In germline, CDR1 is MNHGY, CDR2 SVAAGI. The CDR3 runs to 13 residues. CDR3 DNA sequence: TGTGCCAGCAGTTACCAGGAGGGGACTGAAGCTTTCTTT. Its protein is CASSYQEGTEAFF.

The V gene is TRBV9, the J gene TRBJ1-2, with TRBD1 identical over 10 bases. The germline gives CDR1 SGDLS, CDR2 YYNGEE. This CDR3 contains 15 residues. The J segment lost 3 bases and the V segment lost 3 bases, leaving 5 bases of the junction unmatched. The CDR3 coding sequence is TGTGCCAGCAGCGCCTCCGGGACAGGGGACTATGGCTACACCTTC. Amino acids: CASSASGTGDYGYTF.

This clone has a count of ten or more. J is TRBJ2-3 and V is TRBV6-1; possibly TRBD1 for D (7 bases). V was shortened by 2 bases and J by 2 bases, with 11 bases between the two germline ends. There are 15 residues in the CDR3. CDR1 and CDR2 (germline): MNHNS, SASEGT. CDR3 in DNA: TGTGCCAGCAGTGAACAGGGGGGTCCCACAGATACGCAGTATTTT. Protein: CASSEQGGPTDTQYF.

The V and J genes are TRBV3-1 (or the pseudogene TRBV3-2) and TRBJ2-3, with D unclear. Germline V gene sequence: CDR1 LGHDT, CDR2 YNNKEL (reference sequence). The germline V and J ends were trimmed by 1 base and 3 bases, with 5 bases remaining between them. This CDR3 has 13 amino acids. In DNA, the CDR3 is TGTGCCAGCAGCCAAGTGCAGACAGATACGCAGTATTTT. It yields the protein CASSQVQTDTQYF.

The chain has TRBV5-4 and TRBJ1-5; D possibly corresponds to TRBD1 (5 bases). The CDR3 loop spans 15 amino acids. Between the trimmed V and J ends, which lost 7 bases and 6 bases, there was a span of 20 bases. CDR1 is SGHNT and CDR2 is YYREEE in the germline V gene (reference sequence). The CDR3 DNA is TGTGCCAGCGCACAGTCGGGGGGAACGGGTCAGCCCCAGCATTTT. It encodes CASAQSGGTGQPQHF.

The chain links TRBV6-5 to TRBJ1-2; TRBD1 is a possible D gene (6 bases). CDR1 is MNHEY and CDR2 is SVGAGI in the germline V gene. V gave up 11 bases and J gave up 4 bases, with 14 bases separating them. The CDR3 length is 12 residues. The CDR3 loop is CAVGGLGYGYTF. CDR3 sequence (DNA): TGTGCCGTGGGGGGGCTCGGCTATGGCTACACCTTC.

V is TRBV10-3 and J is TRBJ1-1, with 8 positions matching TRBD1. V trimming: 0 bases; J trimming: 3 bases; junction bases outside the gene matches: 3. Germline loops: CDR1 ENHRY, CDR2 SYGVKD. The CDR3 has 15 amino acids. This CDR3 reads CAISESGQGYTEAFF. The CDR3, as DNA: TGTGCCATCAGTGAGTCTGGACAGGGATACACTGAAGCTTTCTTT.